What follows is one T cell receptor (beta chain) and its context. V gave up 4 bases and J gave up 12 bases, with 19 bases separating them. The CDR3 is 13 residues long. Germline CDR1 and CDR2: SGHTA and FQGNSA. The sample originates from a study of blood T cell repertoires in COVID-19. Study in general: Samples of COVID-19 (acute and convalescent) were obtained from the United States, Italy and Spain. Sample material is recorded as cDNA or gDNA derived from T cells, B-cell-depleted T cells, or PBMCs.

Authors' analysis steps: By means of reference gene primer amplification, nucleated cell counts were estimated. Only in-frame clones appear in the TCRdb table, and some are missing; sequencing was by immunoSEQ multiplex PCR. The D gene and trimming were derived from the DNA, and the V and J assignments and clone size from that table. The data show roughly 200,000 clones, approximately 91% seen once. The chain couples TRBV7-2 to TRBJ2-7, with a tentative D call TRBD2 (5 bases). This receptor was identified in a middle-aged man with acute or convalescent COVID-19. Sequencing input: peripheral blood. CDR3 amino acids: CASSSDAFSGLYF. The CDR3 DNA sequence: TGTGCCAGCAGCTCGGACGCCTTCTCGGGGTTGTACTTC.